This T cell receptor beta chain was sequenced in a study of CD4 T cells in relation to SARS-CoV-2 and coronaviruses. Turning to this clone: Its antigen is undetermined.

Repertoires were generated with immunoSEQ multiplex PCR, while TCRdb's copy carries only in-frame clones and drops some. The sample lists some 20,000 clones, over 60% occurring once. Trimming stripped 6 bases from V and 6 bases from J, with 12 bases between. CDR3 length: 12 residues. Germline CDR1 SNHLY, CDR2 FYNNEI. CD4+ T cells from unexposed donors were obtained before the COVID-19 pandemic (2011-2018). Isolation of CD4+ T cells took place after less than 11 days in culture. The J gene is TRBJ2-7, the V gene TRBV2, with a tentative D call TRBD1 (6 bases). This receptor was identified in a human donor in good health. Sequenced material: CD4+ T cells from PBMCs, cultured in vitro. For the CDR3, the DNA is TGTGCCAGCAGGCCCCTGGGGGCCGAGCAGTACTTC. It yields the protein CASRPLGAEQYF.